These T cell receptor beta chains were read from a single sample in a study of cytomegalovirus exposure and HLA in healthy donors. Sequencing used immunoSEQ multiplex PCR; TCRdb keeps in-frame clones, though not all of them. The sample records approximately 150,000 clones, 70% to 85% being singletons. Input material: PBMCs. The receptor set was obtained from a human donor in good health. Each CDR3 is given with its conserved first and last residue. A D gene is named only where the DNA matches it firmly. Expanded clones get a size class; other rows say once, few or many, or leave the size out.

CDR3 protein: CASSRTSGGYNEQFF; CDR3 DNA: TGTGCCAGCAGCCGGACTAGCGGGGGGTACAATGAGCAGTTCTTC; V gene: TRBV7-6; D gene: TRBD2; clone size: -; J gene: TRBJ2-1
CDR3 protein: CASTPRATNEKLFF; CDR3 DNA: TGTGCCAGTACTCCCAGGGCAACTAATGAAAAACTGTTTTTT; V gene: TRBV19; D gene: -; clone size: few; J gene: TRBJ1-4
CDR3 protein: CASSLGLTGAITTEAFF; CDR3 DNA: TGTGCCAGCAGCTTGGGCCTCACAGGGGCCATCACCACTGAAGCTTTCTTT; V gene: TRBV5-5; D gene: TRBD1; clone size: -; J gene: TRBJ1-1
CDR3 protein: CASSSSRLAGETQYF; CDR3 DNA: TGTGCCAGCAGCTCCTCGAGACTAGCGGGTGAGACCCAGTACTTC; V gene: TRBV7-2; D gene: TRBD2; clone size: few; J gene: TRBJ2-5
CDR3 protein: CASSYGAVENTEAFF; CDR3 DNA: TGTGCCAGCAGTTACGGGGCGGTGGAGAACACTGAAGCTTTCTTT; V gene: TRBV6-5; D gene: -; clone size: -; J gene: TRBJ1-1
CDR3 protein: CASSSTGEETQYF; CDR3 DNA: TGTGCCAGCAGTTCGACAGGGGAAGAGACCCAGTACTTC; V gene: TRBV28; D gene: TRBD1; clone size: -; J gene: TRBJ2-5
CDR3 protein: CASSLGVRPYEQYF; CDR3 DNA: TGTGCCAGCAGCTTAGGTGTCAGGCCCTACGAGCAGTACTTC; V gene: TRBV11-2; D gene: -; clone size: few; J gene: TRBJ2-7
CDR3 protein: CASSSDRPETQYF; CDR3 DNA: TGCGCCAGCAGTTCGGACAGGCCCGAGACCCAGTACTTC; V gene: TRBV5-1; D gene: TRBD1; clone size: few; J gene: TRBJ2-5
CDR3 protein: CASSPGQPYSNQPQHF; CDR3 DNA: TGTGCCAGTAGTCCGGGACAGCCATATAGCAATCAGCCCCAGCATTTT; V gene: TRBV19; D gene: TRBD1; clone size: -; J gene: TRBJ1-5
CDR3 protein: CASSLALGINELFF; CDR3 DNA: TGTGCCAGCAGCTTGGCCCTAGGCATCAATGAGCTGTTCTTC; V gene: TRBV5-6; D gene: -; clone size: -; J gene: TRBJ2-1